The 2 T cell receptor beta chains below all came from one sample that was sequenced in a study of Tregs in tolerant kidney transplant recipients. Using immunoSEQ multiplex PCR, the repertoire was profiled, and TCRdb retains in-frame clones only, with some absent. The sample includes 80,000 to 90,000 clones, 85% to 95% of them seen just once. The sequenced material came from CD8+ T cells from blood. The origin of the receptors is a human donor in good health.

In this sample, this clone turned up a few times. V is TRBV7-9 and J is TRBJ1-5; D remains ambiguous. The germline V and J ends were trimmed by 1 base and 8 bases, with 6 bases remaining between them. The CDR3 extends over 12 amino acids. CDR1 and CDR2 (germline): SEHNR, FQNEAQ (reference sequence). The CDR3 DNA reads as TGTGCCAGCAGCTTAGGGGTGAAGCCCCAGCATTTT. The encoded protein is CASSLGVKPQHF.

The chain has TRBV2 and TRBJ2-5; D unclear. The CDR3 consists of 14 residues. CDR1 and CDR2 (germline): SNHLY, FYNNEI. V was clipped by 3 bases and J by 1 base, with 9 bases between them. The CDR3 bases are TGTGCCAGCAGTGATCCGGGCAGCCAAGAGACCCAGTACTTC. This encodes CASSDPGSQETQYF.